The 2 T cell receptor beta chains listed next were all sequenced from one sample in a study of sequential checkpoint blockade in melanoma. The table came from immunoSEQ multiplex PCR; TCRdb's copy has only in-frame clones and leaves some out. This table holds about 9,100 clones, 24% found once. Treatment given: randomized to nivolumab then ipilimumab (arm A) or the reverse (arm B). Sequenced here: tumor tissue (inferred from file names), sampled from a patient given nivolumab and ipilimumab in sequence. All receptors come from a human donor with melanoma.

This clone has a handful of counts. The chain has TRBV4-1 and TRBJ2-1; 7 bases map to TRBD2. The CDR3 spans 16 residues. The germline V gene has CDR1 MGHRA and CDR2 YSYEKL. Trimming took 0 bases from V and 4 from J; bases not matched to a gene: 6. In DNA form, the CDR3 reads TGCGCCAGCAGCCAAGATACTAGCGTGGAGTACAATGAGCAGTTCTTC. Protein product: CASSQDTSVEYNEQFF.

The V call is TRBV14, the J call TRBJ2-7; perhaps TRBD2 as D (5 bases). From germline, CDR1 is SGHDN and CDR2 FVKESK. The CDR3 loop spans 14 amino acids. V was clipped by 2 bases and J by 2 bases, with 10 bases between them. In DNA, the CDR3 is TGTGCCAGCAGCCAAAGGACTGGGGCCTACGAGCAGTACTTC. As protein: CASSQRTGAYEQYF.